A selection of T cell receptor beta chains follows, all from one sample in a study of post-analysis software for immune sequencing data. One entry per CDR3 protein results from TCRdb running MiXCR on the PCR reads. The sample has 650,000 to 850,000 distinct CDR3 sequences, roughly 50% seen once. Sequencing input: blood. The receptors here all came from a girl under 18 with multiple sclerosis. CDR3s include the opening cysteine and the closing phenylalanine or tryptophan. The order of the fields is clone size, CDR3 length, V gene, CDR3 protein. Expanded clones get a size class; other rows say once, few or many, or leave the size out.

.	19	TRBV9	CASSEDREGLAGYLETQYF
.	16	TRBV27	CASSTKGDRPSYEQYF
.	15	TRBV6-6	CASRTSRVIYEKLFF
few	14	TRBV29-1	CSVEGLAGINEQFF
few	18	TRBV3-1	CASSQEVYRSGRQETQYF
.	13	TRBV6-5	CASRPQESTEAFF
.	14	TRBV20-1	CSARDLRTGEKLFF
once	15	TRBV6-5	CASRPGRGKTYEQYF
.	17	TRBV3-1	CASSLSLSSGGNNEQFF
once	13	TRBV20-1	CSTTQGAAYEQYF
few	17	TRBV27	CASTRLPRGAQPYEQYF
few	14	TRBV6-1	CASSVDRAGDIQYF
.	14	TRBV29-1	CSVVSPDSSATQYF
few	13	TRBV29-1	CSDRLAGGNEQFF
.	15	TRBV24-1	CVTSEGQGDVGELFF
.	17	TRBV5-5	CASSSRPAGGPFETQYF